Listed here are 31 T cell receptor beta chains from one sample, sequenced in a study of CD8 T cells in ankylosing spondylitis. Each CDR3 protein is one row after TCRdb ran MiXCR on the 5' RACE reads. The sample shows about 220,000 distinct CDR3 sequences, about 6.7% of them seen only once. Study-wide findings and caveats: What seemed typical of ankylosing spondylitis blood was a TCR beta motif built from several highly homologous variants.

Antigens of these TCRs are unknown. The sample was blood, either unsorted or a sorted T cell fraction (not recorded which). All receptors derive from a male donor with ankylosing spondylitis.

There are many counts of this clonotype. The rearrangement joins TRBV5-1 to TRBJ1-2; D is unresolved. The CDR3 has 12 amino acids. The V gene lost 2 bases and the J gene lost 4 bases, with 6 bases spanning the gap. Germline lookup yields CDR1 SGHRS and CDR2 YFSETQ. CDR3 protein: CASSLSGYGYTF. CDR3 nucleotides: TGCGCCAGCAGCTTATCGGGCTATGGCTACACCTTC.

This clonotype was seen many times. This chain joins TRBV20-1 and TRBJ2-3; 8 bases match TRBD1. This CDR3 comprises 14 residues. The junction had 9 bases not matched to a gene; V was cut back by 4 bases and J by 6 bases. The germline gives CDR1 DFQATT, CDR2 SNEGSKA (reference sequence). DNA of the CDR3: TGCAGTGCTAAGGACAGGGTGAGGAGGGATACGCAGTATTTT. Its translation is CSAKDRVRRDTQYF.

This clonotype was seen many times. The chain couples TRBV10-2 to TRBJ2-3; TRBD2 aligns across 7 bases. Germline values: CDR1 WSHSY, CDR2 SAAADI. The CDR3 totals 14 residues. CDR3 amino acids: CAVGTSDLIPTQYF. The CDR3 coding sequence is TGCGCAGTAGGTACTAGCGACCTAATCCCTACGCAGTATTTT.

This clonotype has just a few counts. This sequence joins TRBV7-2 and TRBJ1-2; D gene ambiguous. The germline V and J ends were trimmed by 1 base and 3 bases, with 6 bases remaining between them. Per germline, CDR1 SGHTA and CDR2 FQGNSA. CDR3 length: 13 amino acids. In DNA form, the CDR3 reads TGTGCCAGCAGCTTAGAACGGGACTATGGCTACACCTTC. This gives the protein CASSLERDYGYTF.

This clonotype has at least ten counts. This rearrangement joins TRBV25-1 to TRBJ2-2; D is ambiguous. CDR1 is MGHDK and CDR2 is SYGVNS in the germline V gene. This CDR3 region has 13 residues. V shed 4 bases and J shed 7 bases, with 10 bases lying between them. The CDR3 nucleotides read TGTGCCAGCAGTGTGGCCCGGAACGGGGAGCTGTTTTTT. Its protein is CASSVARNGELFF.

This clonotype was recorded at least ten times. The genes are TRBV7-6 and TRBJ2-7; D is undetermined. Trimming shortened V by 2 bases and J by 0 bases, and 8 bases separated the two germline ends. This CDR3 is built from 14 residues. Germline V CDR1 and CDR2: SGHVS, FNYEAQ. The CDR3: CASSLYASSYEQYF. In DNA form, the CDR3 reads TGTGCCAGCAGCTTATACGCGAGCTCCTACGAGCAGTACTTC.

This chain connects TRBV14 to TRBJ2-3; D may be TRBD1 or TRBD2 (5 bases each). V gave up 4 bases and J gave up 0 bases, with 14 bases separating them. Per germline, CDR1 SGHDN and CDR2 FVKESK. This CDR3 region has 16 residues. CDR3 loop: CASSPGTLSSTDTQYF. The CDR3 DNA sequence: TGTGCCAGCAGCCCAGGGACGTTATCTAGCACAGATACGCAGTATTTT. Full variable domain (outside the CDR3, taken from reference TRBV14 and TRBJ2-3): EAGVTQFPSHSVIEKGQTVTLRCDPISGHDNLYWYRRVMGKEIKFLLHFVKESKQDESGMPNNRFLAERTGGTYSTLKVQPAELEDSGVYFCASSPGTLSSTDTQYFGPGTRLTVL.

This clonotype came up many times. The J gene is TRBJ2-1, the V gene TRBV7-9; 9 positions agree with TRBD2. Unmatched junction bases numbered 7, after V lost 0 bases and J lost 7 bases. The CDR3 is 16 amino acids. CDR1 is SEHNR and CDR2 is FQNEAQ in the germline V gene (reference sequence). The chain's CDR3 is CASSLASGGRFNEQFF. The CDR3 nucleotides read TGTGCCAGCAGCTTAGCGAGCGGGGGGAGGTTTAATGAGCAGTTCTTC.

The rearrangement links TRBV6-5 to TRBJ2-7; D gene unclear. Germline assignment: CDR1 MNHEY and CDR2 SVGAGI. This CDR3 has 13 residues. The V end was cut by 7 bases, the J end by 3 bases, with 13 bases between. CDR3 region: CASILTWSYEQYF. The CDR3 region has the DNA TGTGCCAGCATTCTTACGTGGAGCTACGAGCAGTACTTC.

This clonotype was recorded many times. The chain combines TRBV7-9 with TRBJ2-3; TRBD2 is a possible D gene (6 bases). The V end was cut by 6 bases, the J end by 2 bases, with 15 bases between. The CDR3 is made up of 15 amino acids. Germline V CDR1 and CDR2: SEHNR, FQNEAQ (reference sequence). This CDR3 is CASSPTTSNTDTQYF. The CDR3 coding sequence is TGTGCCAGCAGTCCCACGACTAGTAACACAGATACGCAGTATTTT.

Ten or more counts support this clonotype. V usage is TRBV20-1 and J usage is TRBJ1-5; D is unresolved. Germline CDR1 and CDR2: DFQATT and SNEGSKA (reference sequence). Trimming stripped 0 bases from V and 6 bases from J, with 12 bases between. CDR3 length: 14 residues. For the CDR3, the DNA is TGCAGTGCTAGAGATTTGGGCGGAGGTCAGCCCCAGCATTTT. It is translated as CSARDLGGGQPQHF.

This clonotype was observed at least ten times. The chain recombines TRBV21-1 with TRBJ1-6. TRBV21-1 is tagged as a pseudogene. The CDR3 has 15 amino acids. For the CDR3, the DNA is TGTGCCAGCAGCAGACTCAGGGGAGGTAATTCACCCCTCCACTTT. It codes for CASSRLRGGNSPLHF.

This clonotype was observed a few times. The V and J genes are TRBV9 and TRBJ2-1; D gene ambiguous. The CDR3 covers 14 residues. The ends were cut back, 4 bases at V and 12 bases at J, with 20 bases in the middle. Germline V gene data show CDR1 as SGDLS and CDR2 as YYNGEE. CDR3 nucleotides: TGTGCCAGCAGCCCATCGAAGTCCGGGTTTTTGCAGTTCTTC. Protein: CASSPSKSGFLQFF.

The rearrangement uses TRBV2 and TRBJ1-1, with 8 nucleotides matching TRBD1. This CDR3 has 17 amino acids. Germline CDR1 is SNHLY and CDR2 is FYNNEI. Losses at the gene ends were 0 bases for V and 6 bases for J; bases not matched to a gene: 12. CDR3 in amino acids: CASSEALVQGATSEAFF. In DNA form, the CDR3 reads TGTGCCAGCAGTGAAGCGCTTGTGCAGGGGGCCACGTCTGAAGCTTTCTTT. The variable domain in full, with the rest retrieved from reference TRBV2 and TRBJ1-1, is EPEVTQTPSHQVTQMGQEVILRCVPISNHLYFYWYRQILGQKVEFLVSFYNNEISEKSEIFDDQFSVERPDGSNFTLKIRSTKLEDSAMYFCASSEALVQGATSEAFFGQGTRLTVV.

Ten or more counts support this clonotype. The CDR3 spells CATSSRGLGTDTQYF. The CDR3, as DNA: TGTGCCACCAGCAGCAGGGGACTTGGCACAGATACGCAGTATTTT. The rearrangement uses TRBV15 and TRBJ2-3, with D possibly being TRBD1 or TRBD2 (6 bases each). Trimming took off 3 bases at V and 1 base at J, with 11 bases between the two ends. Per germline, CDR1 LNHNV and CDR2 YYDKDF (reference sequence). This CDR3 spans 15 amino acids.

This clonotype was counted ten times or more. The rearrangement uses TRBV7-2 and TRBJ2-7; maybe TRBD2 (5 bases). Germline V CDR1 and CDR2: SGHTA, FQGNSA. V lost 5 bases and J lost 7, with 21 bases in between. The CDR3 runs to 15 residues. This chain's CDR3 is CASSATLEEASEQYF. The DNA for the CDR3 is TGTGCCAGCAGCGCTACCCTAGAGGAGGCGAGTGAGCAGTACTTC.

V is TRBV10-3 and J is TRBJ2-3; perhaps TRBD1 as D (6 bases). The CDR3 has 13 amino acids. V was cut by 11 bases and J by 6 bases, with 18 bases left in between. Germline V lookup: CDR1 ENHRY, CDR2 SYGVKD. Here the CDR3 DNA reads TGTGCCGTGTCACAGGGAATGAGGGATACGCAGTATTTT. Encoded protein: CAVSQGMRDTQYF.

The V call is TRBV6-5, the J call TRBJ2-7; D is ambiguous. Trimming left V 3 bases short and J 0 bases short, with 3 bases between. CDR1 and CDR2 from the germline V gene are MNHEY and SVGAGI. This CDR3 contains 12 residues. The CDR3 loop is CASSYDSYEQYF. In DNA, the CDR3 is TGTGCCAGCAGTTATGACTCCTACGAGCAGTACTTC.

This clonotype was picked up a small number of times. The V gene is TRBV11-2, the J gene TRBJ2-3; the match to TRBD2 covers 11 bases. This CDR3 is 16 amino acids long. The germline V gene has CDR1 SGHAT and CDR2 FQNNGV. V was clipped by 5 bases and J by 6 bases; unmatched bases: 10. For the CDR3, the DNA is TGTGCCAGCAGCCCCGGACTAGCGGGCGAGGGGGATACGCAGTATTTT. Translating it yields CASSPGLAGEGDTQYF.

This clonotype came up many times. This chain connects TRBV28 to TRBJ2-1, with D tentatively TRBD1 or TRBD2 (5 bases each). V lost 1 base to trimming and J lost 6 bases, with 7 bases between them. The CDR3 has 13 residues. Germline values: CDR1 MDHEN, CDR2 SYDVKM. This CDR3 is CASSLYGANEQFF. For the CDR3, the DNA is TGTGCCAGCAGTTTATACGGGGCCAATGAGCAGTTCTTC.

This clonotype was seen ten or more times. The rearrangement uses TRBV6-5 and TRBJ2-5; no definite D call. Germline loops: CDR1 MNHEY, CDR2 SVGAGI. V gave up 4 bases and J gave up 0 bases, with 12 bases separating them. The CDR3 is 15 residues long. The CDR3 sequence: CASSLLGKYQETQYF. The CDR3 nucleotides read TGTGCCAGCAGTTTGTTGGGCAAGTACCAAGAGACCCAGTACTTC.

This clonotype appeared many times. The chain recombines TRBV7-9 with TRBJ2-1; D call uncertain. Trimming removed 7 bases from V and 8 bases from J, with 12 bases in between. CDR1 is SEHNR, CDR2 FQNEAQ, per germline (reference sequence). This CDR3 has 12 residues. The CDR3 spells CASKGDGDEQFF. As DNA, the CDR3 is TGTGCCAGCAAAGGCGATGGCGATGAGCAGTTCTTC.

This clonotype was counted at least ten times. V gene TRBV27 combines with J gene TRBJ2-1; D gene ambiguous. CDR1 is MNHEY, CDR2 SMNVEV, per germline (reference sequence). V lost 8 bases and J lost 4, with 12 bases in between. The CDR3 is 13 residues long. The CDR3 DNA reads TGTGCCAGCCAAGCCGGAGCGTACAATGAGCAGTTCTTC. It translates to CASQAGAYNEQFF.

This clonotype has only a few counts. This chain joins TRBV7-6 and TRBJ1-3, with D hard to call. Germline V CDR1 and CDR2: SGHVS, FNYEAQ. The CDR3 is made up of 15 amino acids. The V and J ends lost 5 bases and 2 bases respectively, with 13 bases between them. The CDR3 bases are TGTGCCAGCAGCCGACTAGAGAGTCCTGGAAACACCATATATTTT. Protein product: CASSRLESPGNTIYF.

This clonotype was recorded many times. This rearrangement joins TRBV7-3 to TRBJ2-4; 9 positions match TRBD1. This CDR3 has 14 residues. The ends lost 5 bases at V and 7 bases at J; junction bases unmatched: 6. Per the germline V gene, CDR1 is SGHTA and CDR2 is FQGTGA. CDR3 nucleotide sequence: TGTGCCAGCAGCACACCGGGACAGGGTAACATTCAGTACTTC. This sequence encodes CASSTPGQGNIQYF.

This clonotype was picked up many times. The rearrangement joins TRBV12-3 or TRBV12-4 to TRBJ2-1; D not certain. The CDR3 extends over 17 amino acids. The V end lost 0 bases, the J end lost 0 bases, and 12 bases lay between the germline ends. CDR3 amino acids: CASSLAGITSSYNEQFF. The CDR3 coding sequence is TGTGCCAGCAGTTTAGCAGGGATAACGTCCTCCTACAATGAGCAGTTCTTC.

The table lists this clonotype with a few counts. J is TRBJ2-6 and V is TRBV12-3 or TRBV12-4; D is uncertain. The CDR3 spans 16 residues. V was shortened by 5 bases and J by 2 bases, with 13 bases between the two germline ends. This CDR3 reads CASSVRSNPGANVLTF. The CDR3, as DNA: TGTGCCAGCAGTGTCCGGTCGAACCCTGGGGCCAACGTCCTGACTTTC.

This clonotype was found many times. The chain has TRBV29-1 and TRBJ1-4; 10 bases fit TRBD1. The V segment lost 1 base and the J segment 14 bases; nucleotides outside the gene matches: 7. Germline values: CDR1 SQVTM, CDR2 ANQGSEA. The CDR3 length is 13 residues. The CDR3 loop reads CSVEGQGAASLFF. The CDR3 DNA sequence: TGCAGCGTTGAAGGACAGGGGGCCGCAAGTCTGTTTTTT.

At least ten counts were recorded for this clonotype. The chain joins TRBV6-2 or TRBV6-3 to TRBJ2-1, with 11 bases lining up with TRBD2. The CDR3 runs to 15 residues. Losses at the gene ends were 2 bases for V and 9 bases for J; bases not matched to a gene: 6. Germline-derived CDR1 and CDR2 are MNHEY and SVGEGT. CDR3 DNA sequence: TGTGCCAGCAGTTACAGACTAGCGGGATTGACTGAGCAGTTCTTC. This codes for CASSYRLAGLTEQFF.

Many counts were recorded for this clonotype. This rearrangement joins TRBV5-1 to TRBJ2-7, with D possibly TRBD2 on 7 matching bases. CDR3 length equals 15 residues. Trimming stripped 0 bases from V and 5 bases from J, with 15 bases between. Germline CDR1 and CDR2: SGHRS and YFSETQ. CDR3 in DNA: TGCGCCAGCAGCTTGGCGGGGGGCGACGGGGACGAGCAGTACTTC. Its translation is CASSLAGGDGDEQYF.

This clonotype was recorded at least ten times. The rearrangement joins TRBV5-5 to TRBJ2-7; unclear D gene. In germline, CDR1 is SGHKS, CDR2 YYEKEE (reference sequence). The CDR3 runs to 14 residues. V was shortened by 0 bases and J by 7 bases, with 14 bases between the two germline ends. CDR3 region: CASSLAARTREQYF. In DNA, the CDR3 is TGTGCCAGCAGCTTGGCCGCACGGACGAGGGAGCAGTACTTC. The entire variable domain, with the rest obtained from reference TRBV5-5 and TRBJ2-7, is as follows: DAGVTQSPTHLIKTRGQQVTLRCSPISGHKSVSWYQQVLGQGPQFIFQYYEKEERGRGNFPDRFSARQFPNYSSELNVNALLLGDSALYLCASSLAARTREQYFGPGTRLTVT.